What follows is one T cell receptor (beta chain) and its context. This entry is derived from a study of radiation and T cells in renal cell carcinoma. Profiled with immunoSEQ multiplex PCR; TCRdb holds only in-frame clones, not every one. The sample comprises some 72,000 clones, about 80% of which are singletons, and approximately 6.4% rests with the top ten. Germline CDR1 is SEHNR and CDR2 is FQNEAQ (reference sequence). Trimming removed 5 bases from V and 1 base from J, with 18 bases in between. The CDR3 is 17 residues long. Time point meaning: blood 2 weeks post-SBRT. Treatment in this sample: 15 Gy SBRT to primary tumor, nephrectomy 4 weeks later.

The starting material was blood, obtained from a patient whose treatment included radiotherapy and nephrectomy. This sequence was found in a man aged 55 to 70 with renal cell carcinoma. The chain combines TRBV7-9 with TRBJ2-1; D gene unclear. CDR3 region: CASSDLGSKTSYNEQFF. CDR3 sequence (DNA): TGTGCCAGCAGCGATCTAGGTAGCAAAACGTCCTACAATGAGCAGTTCTTC.